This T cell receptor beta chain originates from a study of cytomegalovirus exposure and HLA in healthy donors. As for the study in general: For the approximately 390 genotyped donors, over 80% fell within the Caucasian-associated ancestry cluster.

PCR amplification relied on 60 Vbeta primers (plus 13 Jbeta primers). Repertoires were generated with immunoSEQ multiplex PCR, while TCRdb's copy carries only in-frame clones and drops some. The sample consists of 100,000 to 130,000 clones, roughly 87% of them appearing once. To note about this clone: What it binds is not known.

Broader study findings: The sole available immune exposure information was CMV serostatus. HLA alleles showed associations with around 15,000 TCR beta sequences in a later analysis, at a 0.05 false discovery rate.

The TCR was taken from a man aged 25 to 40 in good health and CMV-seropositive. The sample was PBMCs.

The CDR3 here is CASSLGGQAATDTQYF. The CDR3 nucleotides are TGTGCCAGCAGCTTGGGAGGACAGGCCGCTACAGATACGCAGTATTTT. This chain links TRBV5-6 with TRBJ2-3; 7 bases agree with TRBD1. The junction had 7 bases not matched to a gene; V was cut back by 0 bases and J by 3 bases. The CDR3 sequence is 16 residues long. CDR1 is SGHDT, CDR2 YYEEEE, per germline. The full variable domain, its missing parts supplied by reference TRBV5-6 and TRBJ2-3, is DAGVTQSPTHLIKTRGQQVTLRCSPKSGHDTVSWYQQALGQGPQFIFQYYEEEERQRGNFPDRFSGHQFPNYSSELNVNALLLGDSALYLCASSLGGQAATDTQYFGPGTRLTVL.